Sequencing of this TCR beta chain was carried out in a study of CXCR3-negative and CXCR3-positive naive CD8 T cells. On the study more broadly: Libraries each contributed about 1.5 +/- 0.3 million TRB reads, for roughly 140 million in total.

Comments on this clonotype: The antigen is undetermined.

CDR1 is KGHSH and CDR2 is LQKENI in the germline V gene. The CDR3 sequence is 13 residues long. Whole-study results and caveats: Similarly elevated diversity marked both naive subsets, with memory CD8+ cells showing far lower diversity. CXCR3-expressing naive cells carried TRB CDR3s more hydrophobic than those of CXCR3-negative naive cells.

Researchers sorted more than 250,000 cells of each CD8+ T cell subset in triplicate. UMI-labeled 5' RACE TRB cDNA libraries were prepared from the cells. For each CDR3 protein, TCRdb gives one entry from its re-call of the 5' RACE reads, without DNA. This table holds roughly 120,000 distinct CDR3 sequences. The genes are TRBV18 and TRBJ2-5. Material: naive CXCR3+ CD8+ T cells from blood. Sample subset: CD45RO-CCR7+CD27+CD95- naive CD8+ T cells expressing CXCR3 (TNR3+). The sequence was collected from a human donor in good health. Some clones in this sample may be carry-over from other donors' samples. The CDR3 protein is CASSTDVGETQYF.